The rows below give T cell receptor beta chains drawn from one sample of a study of blood T cell repertoires in COVID-19. The table came from immunoSEQ multiplex PCR; TCRdb's copy has only in-frame clones and leaves some out. The repertoire holds roughly 72,000 clones, with 75% to 85% as singletons. The sample comprised peripheral blood. The receptors were gathered from a woman aged 80 or older with active or convalescent COVID-19. CDR3s include the opening cysteine and the closing phenylalanine or tryptophan. A D gene is named only where the DNA matches it firmly. Expanded clones get a size class; other rows say once, few or many, or leave the size out.

TRBD2 | TRBJ2-2 | - | TRBV3-1/TRBV3-2 | TGTGCCAGCAGCCCGGCCGGGGGGGCGACCGGGGAGCTGTTTTTT | CASSPAGGATGELFF
- | TRBJ1-4 | - | TRBV4-3 | TGCGCCAGCAGCCTAACGGGGGGGGCGACTAATGAAAAACTGTTTTTT | CASSLTGGATNEKLFF
TRBD1 | TRBJ2-6 | - | TRBV28 | TGTGCCACCGAAGAACGACAGGGGCTCTCTGGGGCCAACGTCCTGACTTTC | CATEERQGLSGANVLTF
TRBD1 | TRBJ1-2 | once | TRBV10-3 | TGTGCCATCAGTGTGACAGGGGTTGAATATGGCTACACCTTC | CAISVTGVEYGYTF
- | TRBJ2-7 | once | TRBV12-3/TRBV12-4 | TGTGCCAGCAGTAGCGGGTGGGAGCAGTACTTC | CASSSGWEQYF
TRBD2 | TRBJ2-1 | few | TRBV3-1/TRBV3-2 | TGTGCCAGCAGCCGCATGGGGATAGCGGGATACAATGAGCAGTTCTTC | CASSRMGIAGYNEQFF
TRBD2 | TRBJ2-7 | - | TRBV7-2 | TGTGCCAGCAGCTTAAGGGGAGGGACGGGGTACGAGCAGTACTTC | CASSLRGGTGYEQYF
- | TRBJ1-1 | once | TRBV11-2 | TGTGCCAGCAGCTTACCACAGAAGAACACTGAAGCTTTCTTT | CASSLPQKNTEAFF
- | TRBJ2-5 | few | TRBV5-1 | TGCGCCAGCAGCTTGCGCCAAGAGACCCAGTACTTC | CASSLRQETQYF
- | TRBJ2-3 | - | TRBV5-4 | TGTGCCAGCAGCAACAGGGCTAGCACAGATACGCAGTATTTT | CASSNRASTDTQYF
TRBD1 | TRBJ1-4 | few | TRBV7-9 | TGTGCCAGCAGCCTCCGGCCGGGACAGGGAATTAATGAAAAACTGTTTTTT | CASSLRPGQGINEKLFF
TRBD2 | TRBJ2-3 | - | TRBV9 | TGTGCCAGCAGCGTAGTCTCTAGCGGGAGGGAAGATACGCAGTATTTT | CASSVVSSGREDTQYF
TRBD1 | TRBJ1-2 | - | TRBV28 | TGTGCCAGCAGGCCGGGACAGCCTAACTATGGCTACACCTTC | CASRPGQPNYGYTF
TRBD1 | TRBJ1-2 | few | TRBV7-9 | TGTGCCAGCAGCCGAGGACAGGGGAATGGCTACACCTTC | CASSRGQGNGYTF
TRBD2 | TRBJ2-1 | many | TRBV6-5 | TGTGCCAGCAGTTACGGGTCGGGAGGGCCAGATGAGCAGTTCTTC | CASSYGSGGPDEQFF
- | TRBJ2-7 | - | TRBV7-6 | TGTGCCAGCAGCCGCACTAGGATGGGCGAGCAGTACTTC | CASSRTRMGEQYF
TRBD1 | TRBJ1-5 | few | TRBV5-6 | TGTGCCAGCAGCTCAGACAGGGGAAGCCAGCCCCAGCATTTT | CASSSDRGSQPQHF
- | TRBJ2-1 | - | TRBV24-1 | TGTGCCACCAGTGATCCCCTCGCGGGGCCCTACAATGAGCAGTTCTTC | CATSDPLAGPYNEQFF
- | TRBJ2-5 | - | TRBV30 | TGTGCCTGGAGCATGCCGGGGATGGCCCAGTACTTC | CAWSMPGMAQYF
- | TRBJ1-6 | - | TRBV12-5 | TGTGCTAGTGGTTTGGGCCCCACCTTTGGGCAGGGTGGTGATTCACCCCTCCACTTT | CASGLGPTFGQGGDSPLHF
TRBD2 | TRBJ2-1 | few | TRBV6-5 | TGTGCCAGCAGTTGGAGACTAGCGGGAGTCAATGAGCAGTTCTTC | CASSWRLAGVNEQFF
- | TRBJ2-3 | - | TRBV24-1 | TGTGCCACCAGTGATCCTTCCAGGGGCTCTCCTCGGCAGTATTTT | CATSDPSRGSPRQYF
TRBD1 | TRBJ1-6 | - | TRBV7-2 | TGTGCCAGCAGCTTAGTGGGGACAGAGATTAATTCACCCCTCCACTTT | CASSLVGTEINSPLHF
- | TRBJ2-1 | few | TRBV11-2 | TGTGCCAGCTCTACGGGTAGCGGAGGGTCGGACTACAATGAGCAGTTCTTC | CASSTGSGGSDYNEQFF
- | TRBJ1-2 | - | TRBV29-1 | TGCAGCGGAACAGTATACAACTATGGCTACACCTTC | CSGTVYNYGYTF
TRBD2 | TRBJ2-2 | - | TRBV11-1 | TGTGCCAGCAGCACGGGACTAGCGGGAGTCACCGGGGAGCTGTTTTTT | CASSTGLAGVTGELFF
TRBD1 | TRBJ1-5 | few | TRBV19 | TGTGCCAGTAGCTTACAGGGGCTCAATCAGCCCCAGCATTTT | CASSLQGLNQPQHF
TRBD2 | TRBJ2-7 | once | TRBV6-5 | TGTGCCAGCAGACATCTAGCGGCTGCCTACGAGCAGTACTTC | CASRHLAAAYEQYF
TRBD1 | TRBJ2-6 | - | TRBV4-1 | TGCGCCAGCAGCCGTGATTGGACAGGGATGAGAGGGGGGGCCAACGTCCTGACTTTC | CASSRDWTGMRGGANVLTF
TRBD2 | TRBJ2-7 | many | TRBV11-1 | TGTGCCAGCAGCTGGGGACTAGCAGCCTACGAGCAGTACTTC | CASSWGLAAYEQYF
- | TRBJ1-4 | - | TRBV19 | TGTGCCAGTAGTATCCCGAGTTTAGCTAATGAAAAACTGTTTTTT | CASSIPSLANEKLFF
- | TRBJ1-6 | - | TRBV7-9 | TGTGCCAGCGGCCCCCCCGTCGGGAACTCACCCCTCCACTTT | CASGPPVGNSPLHF
- | TRBJ1-5 | - | TRBV19 | TGTGCCAGTAGGTACGGACTCCAGTGGGGCAATCAGCCCCAGCATTTT | CASRYGLQWGNQPQHF
TRBD2 | TRBJ2-1 | - | TRBV5-4 | TGTGCCAGCAGTTATAGCGGGAGGGCCAACAATGAGCAGTTCTTC | CASSYSGRANNEQFF
TRBD1 | TRBJ2-1 | - | TRBV29-1 | TGCAGCGTTGAAACCTGGGACAGCTACAATGAGCAGTTCTTC | CSVETWDSYNEQFF
- | TRBJ2-7 | - | TRBV9 | TGTGCCAGCAGCGTATCGGGGAGCGGAAGCTCCTACGAGCAGTACTTC | CASSVSGSGSSYEQYF
- | TRBJ2-7 | few | TRBV7-9 | TGTGCCAGCAGCTTAGTCAGGGGGGACGAGCAGTACTTC | CASSLVRGDEQYF
TRBD1 | TRBJ1-4 | - | TRBV7-9 | TGTGCCAGCAGTCACAGGGGTGAAAAACTGTTTTTT | CASSHRGEKLFF
- | TRBJ1-2 | - | TRBV10-3 | TGTGCCATCAGCCCACCCCCCTGGACCGGGAGGTATGGCTACACCTTC | CAISPPPWTGRYGYTF
TRBD1 | TRBJ1-5 | - | TRBV18 | TGTGCCAGCTCAAGCCGGGACAGCTCCAATCAGCCCCAGCATTTT | CASSSRDSSNQPQHF
- | TRBJ2-1 | - | TRBV5-1 | TGCGCCAGCAGCTTGCGCGGGCTGGACGACAATGAGCAGTTCTTC | CASSLRGLDDNEQFF
- | TRBJ2-5 | - | TRBV7-6 | TGTGCCAGCAGCATCGAGGGCGGCTTAGAGACCCAGTACTTC | CASSIEGGLETQYF
TRBD2 | TRBJ2-2 | - | TRBV4-1 | TGCGCCAGCAGCCACCACCCGGGACTAGCGGGGGGGGGCGGGGAGCTGTTTTTT | CASSHHPGLAGGGGELFF
- | TRBJ1-2 | - | TRBV7-9 | TGTGCCAGCAGCCTAGCGGGACAAGGATTTTACTATGGCTACACCTTC | CASSLAGQGFYYGYTF
TRBD1 | TRBJ2-4 | - | TRBV5-6 | TGTGCCAGCAGCTGGGACAGGGCCAAAAACATTCAGTACTTC | CASSWDRAKNIQYF
- | TRBJ2-7 | - | TRBV27 | TGTGCCAGCAGCGTGGGCGACGAGCAGTACTTC | CASSVGDEQYF
TRBD1 | TRBJ1-4 | - | TRBV2 | TGTGCCAGCATTACAGGGGGCGCTTCTAATGAAAAACTGTTTTTT | CASITGGASNEKLFF
- | TRBJ2-7 | - | TRBV9 | TGTGCCAGCAGCGCCGGGGGAAGCGAGCAGTACTTC | CASSAGGSEQYF